What follows describes a single T cell receptor beta chain. These data belong to a study of blood T cell repertoires in COVID-19. The overall study: The cDNA or gDNA used as material had been derived from T cells, B-cell-depleted T cells, or PBMCs.

In the authors' workflow: Nucleated cell counts were estimated from reference gene primer amplification. Profiling relied on immunoSEQ multiplex PCR, and the TCRdb table lists in-frame clones only, not all of them. The D gene and trimming were derived from the DNA, and the V and J assignments and clone size from that table. The sample shows 150,000 to 200,000 clones, roughly nine tenths of them seen only once. The V gene end was trimmed by 5 bases and the J gene end by 5 bases; junction bases not matched to a gene: 15. Germline CDR1 is MNHEY and CDR2 is SMNVEV (reference sequence). This CDR3 is 17 amino acids long.

The J gene is TRBJ1-2, the V gene TRBV27; 9 positions agree with TRBD1. Source material: peripheral blood. This TCR was sampled from a man between 60 and 75 years old with active or convalescent COVID-19. The CDR3 region is CASSPTYETGGSYGYTF. In DNA form, the CDR3 reads TGTGCCAGCAGTCCGACGTACGAGACAGGGGGAAGTTATGGCTACACCTTC.